These 6 T cell receptor beta chains were sequenced from one sample in a study of blood T cell repertoires in COVID-19. Clones were read by immunoSEQ multiplex PCR, and TCRdb kept only the in-frame ones, dropping some. Here the sample spans more than 100,000 clones, approximately 84% being singletons. The specimen sequenced was peripheral blood. The receptor set was obtained from a human donor in a cohort sampled during active or convalescent COVID-19.

This chain connects TRBV21-1 to TRBJ1-6; TRBD1 reflects the table's D call only, with no check against the DNA. TRBV21-1 is described as a pseudogene. This CDR3 spans 18 amino acids. CDR3 bases: TGTGCCAGCAGCCGAAAGATCGGCAGGGCTCCTTGTAATTCACCCCTCCACTTT. This translates into CASSRKIGRAPCNSPLHF.

The V gene is TRBV7-2, the J gene TRBJ2-2, with 9 bases matching TRBD1. With 5 bases clipped from V and 6 bases from J, the junction kept 7 bases outside the gene matches. This CDR3 contains 15 residues. The V gene's germline CDR1 is SGHTA and CDR2 FQGNSA. CDR3 in amino acids: CASSKLTGGAGELFF. For the CDR3, the DNA is TGTGCCAGCAGCAAACTGACAGGGGGGGCCGGGGAGCTGTTTTTT.

This clone was detected many times. The chain carries TRBV10-1 and TRBJ1-4; perhaps TRBD1 as D (5 bases). Trimming cost V 0 bases and J 10 bases, with 9 bases left between them. The CDR3 runs 13 residues. Germline CDR1 WNHNN, CDR2 SYGVQD (reference sequence). The CDR3 spells CASSESRDRKLFF. CDR3 DNA sequence: TGCGCCAGCAGTGAGTCCAGGGATCGAAAACTGTTTTTT.

This clone came up a few times. The gene calls are TRBV2 and TRBJ2-1; 14 bases are shared with TRBD2. The CDR3 is 16 amino acids. V lost 5 bases, J lost 8 bases, and 8 bases stayed unmatched. CDR1 and CDR2 (germline): SNHLY, FYNNEI. DNA for the CDR3: TGTGCCAGCAGTCCTCGACTAGCGGGGGGGCGAGATGAGCAGTTCTTC. It encodes CASSPRLAGGRDEQFF.

The sample holds one count of this clone. This specimen includes other DNA sequences encoding the same CDR3. The chain uses TRBV2 and TRBJ1-1; perhaps TRBD1 as D (6 bases). CDR3 length equals 15 residues. Germline CDR1 reads SNHLY; CDR2 reads FYNNEI. Trimming took off 3 bases at V and 1 base at J, with 12 bases between the two ends. The CDR3 protein is CASSDAGQTNTEAFF. The CDR3, as DNA: TGTGCCAGCAGTGATGCAGGACAGACGAACACTGAAGCTTTCTTT.

This chain links TRBV5-4 with TRBJ2-5, with TRBD1 identical over 11 bases. This CDR3 is built from 17 residues. CDR1 is SGHNT, CDR2 YYREEE, per germline (reference sequence). After removal of 6 bases from V and 4 bases from J, the junction contained 14 bases not matched to a gene. Written as DNA, the CDR3 is TGTGCCAGCACCCGTGGGGGGGGACAGGGGGTCACAGAGACCCAGTACTTC. This sequence encodes CASTRGGGQGVTETQYF. Full variable domain (rest looked up from reference TRBV5-4 and TRBJ2-5): ETGVTQSPTHLIKTRGQQVTLRCSSQSGHNTVSWYQQALGQGPQFIFQYYREEENGRGNFPPRFSGLQFPNYSSELNVNALELDDSALYLCASTRGGGQGVTETQYFGPGTRLLVL.